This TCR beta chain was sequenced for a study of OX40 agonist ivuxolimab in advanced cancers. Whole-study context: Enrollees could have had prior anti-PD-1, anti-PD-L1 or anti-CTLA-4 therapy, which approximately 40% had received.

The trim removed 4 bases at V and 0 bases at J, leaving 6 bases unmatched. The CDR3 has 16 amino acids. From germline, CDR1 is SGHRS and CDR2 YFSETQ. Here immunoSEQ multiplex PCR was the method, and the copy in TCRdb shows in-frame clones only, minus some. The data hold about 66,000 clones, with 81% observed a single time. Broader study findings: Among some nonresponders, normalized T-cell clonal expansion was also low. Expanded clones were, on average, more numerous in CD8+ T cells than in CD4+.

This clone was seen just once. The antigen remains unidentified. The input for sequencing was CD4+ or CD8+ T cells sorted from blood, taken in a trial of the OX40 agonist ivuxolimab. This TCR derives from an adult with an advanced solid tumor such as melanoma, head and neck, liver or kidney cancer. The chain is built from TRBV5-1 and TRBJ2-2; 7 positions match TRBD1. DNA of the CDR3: TGCGCCAGCAGCGACCCCGGGACAGCGAACACCGGGGAGCTGTTTTTT. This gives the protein CASSDPGTANTGELFF.